This T cell receptor (beta chain) was recorded in a study of cytotoxic CD8 clonotypes in ibrutinib-treated CLL. General observations from the study: Baseline clonality, higher than in age-matched healthy donors, tracked circulating CD8+ T-cell counts. There were few public clonotypes, and on treatment they contracted or stayed stable.

PBMCs were cryopreserved, and 2 to 2.5 micrograms of genomic DNA from them went into TCR beta libraries. Sequencing used immunoSEQ multiplex PCR; TCRdb keeps in-frame clones, though not all of them. The table records roughly 250,000 clones, roughly 74% of them present only once. This clone was counted a few times. Its antigen is unidentified. In germline, CDR1 is LGHNA, CDR2 YNFKEQ. This CDR3 is built from 12 residues. Trimming removed 4 bases at V and 5 bases at J, with 7 bases between. Sequenced material: PBMCs, taken after 24 months of ibrutinib treatment. This receptor was identified in a human donor with chronic lymphocytic leukemia. The chain links TRBV4-2 to TRBJ2-3; D call uncertain. In nucleotides, the CDR3 is TGTGCCAGCAGCCTCCCGGGAGATACGCAGTATTTT. This encodes CASSLPGDTQYF.